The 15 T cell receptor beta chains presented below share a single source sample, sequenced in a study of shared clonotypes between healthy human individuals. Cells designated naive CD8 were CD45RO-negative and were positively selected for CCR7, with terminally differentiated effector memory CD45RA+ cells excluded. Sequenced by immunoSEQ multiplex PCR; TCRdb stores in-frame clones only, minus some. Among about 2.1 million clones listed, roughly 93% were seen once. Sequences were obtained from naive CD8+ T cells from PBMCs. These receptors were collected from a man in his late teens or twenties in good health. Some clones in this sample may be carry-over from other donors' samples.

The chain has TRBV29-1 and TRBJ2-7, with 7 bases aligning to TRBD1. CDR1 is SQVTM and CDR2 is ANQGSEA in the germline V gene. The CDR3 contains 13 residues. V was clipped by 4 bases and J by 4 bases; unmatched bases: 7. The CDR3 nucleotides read TGCAGCGTTGCACAGGGGTTGGGGTACGAGCAGTACTTC. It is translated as CSVAQGLGYEQYF.

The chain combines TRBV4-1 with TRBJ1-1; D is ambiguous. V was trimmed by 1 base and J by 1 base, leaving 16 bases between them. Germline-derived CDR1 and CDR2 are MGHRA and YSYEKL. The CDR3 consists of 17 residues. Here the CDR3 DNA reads TGCGCCAGCAGCCAAGGCTATGTAACCCAAACGAACACTGAAGCTTTCTTT. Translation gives CASSQGYVTQTNTEAFF.

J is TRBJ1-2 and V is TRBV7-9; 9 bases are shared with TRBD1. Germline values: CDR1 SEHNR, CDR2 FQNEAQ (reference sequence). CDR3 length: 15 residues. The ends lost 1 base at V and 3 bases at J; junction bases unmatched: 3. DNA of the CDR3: TGTGCCAGCAGCTTAGAGACAGGGGGGGACTATGGCTACACCTTC. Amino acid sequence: CASSLETGGDYGYTF. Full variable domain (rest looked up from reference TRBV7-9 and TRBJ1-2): DTGVSQNPRHKITKRGQNVTFRCDPISEHNRLYWYRQTLGQGPEFLTYFQNEAQLEKSRLLSDRFSAERPKGSFSTLEIQRTEQGDSAMYLCASSLETGGDYGYTFGSGTRLTVV.

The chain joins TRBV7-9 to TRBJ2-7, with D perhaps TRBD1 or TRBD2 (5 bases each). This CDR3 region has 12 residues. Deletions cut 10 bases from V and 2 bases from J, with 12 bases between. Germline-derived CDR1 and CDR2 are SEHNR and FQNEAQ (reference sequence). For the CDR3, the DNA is TGTGCCACCAGGGACGGGGCCTACGAGCAGTACTTC. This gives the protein CATRDGAYEQYF.

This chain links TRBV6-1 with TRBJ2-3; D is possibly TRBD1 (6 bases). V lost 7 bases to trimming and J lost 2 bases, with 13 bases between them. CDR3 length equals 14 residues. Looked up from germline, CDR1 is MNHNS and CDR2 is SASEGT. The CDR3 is CASKMRTDTDTQYF. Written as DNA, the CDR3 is TGTGCCAGCAAAATGAGGACAGACACAGATACGCAGTATTTT.

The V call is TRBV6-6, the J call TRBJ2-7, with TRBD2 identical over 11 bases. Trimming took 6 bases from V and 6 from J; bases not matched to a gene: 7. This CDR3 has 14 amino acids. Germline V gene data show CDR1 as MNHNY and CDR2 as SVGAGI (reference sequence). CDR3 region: CASSLAGGPLEQYF. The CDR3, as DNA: TGTGCCAGCAGCTTAGCGGGAGGGCCCCTCGAGCAGTACTTC.

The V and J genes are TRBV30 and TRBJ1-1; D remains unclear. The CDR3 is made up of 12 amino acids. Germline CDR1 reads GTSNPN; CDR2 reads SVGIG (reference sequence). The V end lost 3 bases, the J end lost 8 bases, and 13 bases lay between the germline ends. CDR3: CAWRSFSPEAFF. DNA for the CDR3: TGTGCCTGGAGATCTTTCTCTCCGGAAGCTTTCTTT.

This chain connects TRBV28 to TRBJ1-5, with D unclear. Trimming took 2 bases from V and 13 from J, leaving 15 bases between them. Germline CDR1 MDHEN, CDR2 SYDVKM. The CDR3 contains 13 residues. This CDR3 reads CASSLAGDQEQHF. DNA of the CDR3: TGTGCCAGCAGTTTAGCAGGTGACCAGGAACAGCATTTT.

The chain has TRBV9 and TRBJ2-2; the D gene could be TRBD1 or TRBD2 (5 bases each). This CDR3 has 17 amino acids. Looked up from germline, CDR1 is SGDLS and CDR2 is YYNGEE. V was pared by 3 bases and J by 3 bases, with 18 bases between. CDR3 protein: CASSGPRGQPYTGELFF. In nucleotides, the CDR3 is TGTGCCAGCAGCGGACCTCGGGGCCAGCCATACACCGGGGAGCTGTTTTTT.

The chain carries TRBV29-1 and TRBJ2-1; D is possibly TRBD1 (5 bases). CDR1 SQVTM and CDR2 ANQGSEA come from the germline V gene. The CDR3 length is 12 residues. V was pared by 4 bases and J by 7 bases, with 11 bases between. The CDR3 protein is CSVGPQGNEQFF. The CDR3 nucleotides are TGCAGCGTTGGCCCTCAGGGTAATGAGCAGTTCTTC.

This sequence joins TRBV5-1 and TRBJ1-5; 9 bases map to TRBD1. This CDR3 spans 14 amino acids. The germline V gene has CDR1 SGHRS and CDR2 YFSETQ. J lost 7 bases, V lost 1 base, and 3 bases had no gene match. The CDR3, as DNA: TGCGCCAGCAGCTTGACAGGGGGCTTACAGCCCCAGCATTTT. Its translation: CASSLTGGLQPQHF.

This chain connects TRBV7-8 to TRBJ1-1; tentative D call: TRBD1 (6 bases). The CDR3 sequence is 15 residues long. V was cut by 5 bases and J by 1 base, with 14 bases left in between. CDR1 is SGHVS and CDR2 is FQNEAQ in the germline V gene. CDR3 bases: TGTGCCAGCAGCCCCCTCGGGGGGGCGAACACTGAAGCTTTCTTT. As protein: CASSPLGGANTEAFF.

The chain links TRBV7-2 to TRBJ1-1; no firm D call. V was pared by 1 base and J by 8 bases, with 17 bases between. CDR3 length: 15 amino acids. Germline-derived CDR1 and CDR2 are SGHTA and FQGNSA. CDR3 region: CASSLGTWAGKEAFF. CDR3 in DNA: TGTGCCAGCAGCTTAGGTACGTGGGCAGGAAAAGAAGCTTTCTTT.

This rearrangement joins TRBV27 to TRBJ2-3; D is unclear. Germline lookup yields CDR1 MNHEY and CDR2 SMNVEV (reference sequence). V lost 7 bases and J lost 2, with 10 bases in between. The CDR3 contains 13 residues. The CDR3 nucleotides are TGTGCCAGCACACAGAGGAACACAGATACGCAGTATTTT. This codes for CASTQRNTDTQYF.

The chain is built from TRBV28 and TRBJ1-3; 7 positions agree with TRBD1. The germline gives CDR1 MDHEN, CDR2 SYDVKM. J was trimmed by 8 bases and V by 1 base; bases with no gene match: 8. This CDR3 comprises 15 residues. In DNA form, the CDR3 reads TGTGCCAGCAGTTTATCTGAGGGGGCAGGAGACACCATATATTTT. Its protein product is CASSLSEGAGDTIYF.